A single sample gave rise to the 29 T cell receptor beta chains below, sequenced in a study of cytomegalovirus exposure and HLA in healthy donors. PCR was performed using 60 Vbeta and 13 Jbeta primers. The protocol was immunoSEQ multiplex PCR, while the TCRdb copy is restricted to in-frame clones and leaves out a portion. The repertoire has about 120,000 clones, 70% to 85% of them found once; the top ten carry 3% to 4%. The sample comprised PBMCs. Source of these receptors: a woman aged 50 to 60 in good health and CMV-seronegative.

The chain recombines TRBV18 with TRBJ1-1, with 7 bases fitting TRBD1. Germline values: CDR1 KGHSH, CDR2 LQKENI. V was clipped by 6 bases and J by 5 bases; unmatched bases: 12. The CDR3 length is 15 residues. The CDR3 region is CASSDQTTGRTEAFF. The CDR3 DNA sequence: TGTGCCAGCTCTGACCAAACGACAGGGAGGACTGAAGCTTTCTTT.

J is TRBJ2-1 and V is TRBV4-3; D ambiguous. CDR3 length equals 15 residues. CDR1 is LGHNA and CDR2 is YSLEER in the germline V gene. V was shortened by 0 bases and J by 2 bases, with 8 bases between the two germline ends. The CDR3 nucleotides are TGCGCCAGCAGCCAAGATCGAGAAACCTACAATGAGCAGTTCTTC. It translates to CASSQDRETYNEQFF.

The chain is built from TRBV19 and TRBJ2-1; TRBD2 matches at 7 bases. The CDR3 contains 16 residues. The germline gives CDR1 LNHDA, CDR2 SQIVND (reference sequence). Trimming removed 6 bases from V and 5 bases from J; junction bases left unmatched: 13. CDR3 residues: CASRRLLALGNNEQFF. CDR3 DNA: TGTGCCAGTAGGAGACTACTAGCGTTAGGAAACAATGAGCAGTTCTTC.

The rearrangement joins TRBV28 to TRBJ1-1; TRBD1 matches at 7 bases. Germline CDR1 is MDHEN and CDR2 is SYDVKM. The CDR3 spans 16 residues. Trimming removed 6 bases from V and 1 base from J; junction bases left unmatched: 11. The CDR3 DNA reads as TGTGCCAGCAGAATTGAAGGACAGGCAAGGAACACTGAAGCTTTCTTT. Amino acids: CASRIEGQARNTEAFF.

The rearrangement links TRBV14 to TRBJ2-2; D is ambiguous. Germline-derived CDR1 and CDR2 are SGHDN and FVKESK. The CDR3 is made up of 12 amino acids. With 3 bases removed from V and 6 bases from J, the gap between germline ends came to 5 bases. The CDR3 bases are TGTGCCAGCAGCCACCTCGCCGGGGAGCTGTTTTTT. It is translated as CASSHLAGELFF.

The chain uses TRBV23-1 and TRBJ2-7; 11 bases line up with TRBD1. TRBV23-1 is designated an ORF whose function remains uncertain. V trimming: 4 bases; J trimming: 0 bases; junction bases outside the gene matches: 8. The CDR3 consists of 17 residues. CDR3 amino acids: CASSPVRDRGSSYEQYF. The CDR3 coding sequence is TGCGCCAGCAGTCCCGTCCGGGACAGGGGGAGCTCCTACGAGCAGTACTTC.

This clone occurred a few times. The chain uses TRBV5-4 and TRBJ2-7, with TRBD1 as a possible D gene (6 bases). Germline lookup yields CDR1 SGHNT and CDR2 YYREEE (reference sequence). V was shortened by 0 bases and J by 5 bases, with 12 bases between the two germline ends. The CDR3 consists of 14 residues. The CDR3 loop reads CASSLGGGVDEQYF. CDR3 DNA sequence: TGTGCCAGCAGCTTGGGAGGGGGAGTAGACGAGCAGTACTTC. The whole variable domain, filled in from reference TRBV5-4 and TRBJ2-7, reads ETGVTQSPTHLIKTRGQQVTLRCSSQSGHNTVSWYQQALGQGPQFIFQYYREEENGRGNFPPRFSGLQFPNYSSELNVNALELDDSALYLCASSLGGGVDEQYFGPGTRLTVT.

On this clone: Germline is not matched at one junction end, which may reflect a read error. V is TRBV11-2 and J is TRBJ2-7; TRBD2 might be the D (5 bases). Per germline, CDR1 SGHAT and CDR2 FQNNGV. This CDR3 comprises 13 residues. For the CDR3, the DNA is TGTGCCAGCAGCTTAGAAGCAATAACTAGTTTGGACTTC. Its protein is CASSLEAITSLDF.

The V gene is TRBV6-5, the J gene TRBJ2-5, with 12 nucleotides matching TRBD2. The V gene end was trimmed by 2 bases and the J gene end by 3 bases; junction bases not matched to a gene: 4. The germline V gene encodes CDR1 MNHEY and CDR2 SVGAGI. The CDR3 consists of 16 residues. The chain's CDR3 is CASSYVRTSGKETQYF. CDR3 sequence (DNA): TGTGCCAGCAGTTACGTTCGGACTAGCGGGAAAGAGACCCAGTACTTC.

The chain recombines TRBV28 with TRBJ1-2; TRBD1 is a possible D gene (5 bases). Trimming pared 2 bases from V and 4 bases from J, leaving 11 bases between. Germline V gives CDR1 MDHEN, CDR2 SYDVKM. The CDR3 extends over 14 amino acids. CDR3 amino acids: CASSLPTGIYGYTF. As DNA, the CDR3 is TGTGCCAGCAGTTTACCCACAGGCATCTATGGCTACACCTTC.

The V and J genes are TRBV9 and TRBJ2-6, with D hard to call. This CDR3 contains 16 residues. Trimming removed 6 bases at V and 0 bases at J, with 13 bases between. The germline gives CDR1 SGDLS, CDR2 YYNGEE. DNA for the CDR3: TGTGCCAGCACGACTCCCGGAAGCTCTGGGGCCAACGTCCTGACTTTC. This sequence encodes CASTTPGSSGANVLTF.

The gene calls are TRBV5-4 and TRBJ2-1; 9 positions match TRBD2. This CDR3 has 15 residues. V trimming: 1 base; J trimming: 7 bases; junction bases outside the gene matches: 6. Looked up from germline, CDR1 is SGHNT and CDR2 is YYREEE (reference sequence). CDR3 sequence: CASSLKAGGGNEQFF. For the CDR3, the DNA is TGTGCCAGCAGCTTGAAAGCGGGAGGAGGTAATGAGCAGTTCTTC.

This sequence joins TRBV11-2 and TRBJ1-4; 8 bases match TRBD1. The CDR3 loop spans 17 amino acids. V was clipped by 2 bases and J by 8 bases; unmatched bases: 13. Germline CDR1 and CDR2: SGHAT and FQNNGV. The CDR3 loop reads CASSLWGRGRSGEKLFF. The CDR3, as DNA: TGTGCCAGCAGCTTATGGGGCAGGGGGCGGTCGGGAGAAAAACTGTTTTTT.

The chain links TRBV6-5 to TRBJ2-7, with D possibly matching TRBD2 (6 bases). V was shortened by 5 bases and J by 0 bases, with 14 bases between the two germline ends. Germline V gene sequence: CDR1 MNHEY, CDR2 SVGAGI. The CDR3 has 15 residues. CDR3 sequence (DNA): TGTGCCAGCAGTAGAACGGGAGACCCCTCCTACGAGCAGTACTTC. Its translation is CASSRTGDPSYEQYF.

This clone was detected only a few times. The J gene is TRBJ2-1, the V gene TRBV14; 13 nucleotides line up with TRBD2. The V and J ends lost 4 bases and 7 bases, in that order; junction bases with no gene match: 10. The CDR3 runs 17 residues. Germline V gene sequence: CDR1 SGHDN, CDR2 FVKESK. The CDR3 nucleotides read TGTGCCAGCAGCCTCCCCTCGCCGGGACTAGCGGGGAATGAGCAGTTCTTC. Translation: CASSLPSPGLAGNEQFF.

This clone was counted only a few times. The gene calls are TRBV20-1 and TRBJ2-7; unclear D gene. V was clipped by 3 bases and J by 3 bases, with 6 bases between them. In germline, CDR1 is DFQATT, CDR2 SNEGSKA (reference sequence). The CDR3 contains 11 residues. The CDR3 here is CSARGSYEQYF. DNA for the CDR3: TGCAGTGCTAGGGGCAGCTACGAGCAGTACTTC.

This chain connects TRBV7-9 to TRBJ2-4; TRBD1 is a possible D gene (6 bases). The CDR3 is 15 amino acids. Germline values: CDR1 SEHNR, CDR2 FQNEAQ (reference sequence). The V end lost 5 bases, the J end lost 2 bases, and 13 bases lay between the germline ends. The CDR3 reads CASSGSQGTKNIQYF. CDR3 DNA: TGTGCCAGCAGCGGCTCACAGGGAACCAAAAACATTCAGTACTTC.

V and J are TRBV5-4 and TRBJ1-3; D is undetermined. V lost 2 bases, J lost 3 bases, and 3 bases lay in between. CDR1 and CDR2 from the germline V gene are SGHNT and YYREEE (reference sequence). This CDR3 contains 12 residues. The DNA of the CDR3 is TGTGCCAGCAGCTTCGGTGGAAACACCATATATTTT. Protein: CASSFGGNTIYF. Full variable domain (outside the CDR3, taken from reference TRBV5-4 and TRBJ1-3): ETGVTQSPTHLIKTRGQQVTLRCSSQSGHNTVSWYQQALGQGPQFIFQYYREEENGRGNFPPRFSGLQFPNYSSELNVNALELDDSALYLCASSFGGNTIYFGEGSWLTVV.

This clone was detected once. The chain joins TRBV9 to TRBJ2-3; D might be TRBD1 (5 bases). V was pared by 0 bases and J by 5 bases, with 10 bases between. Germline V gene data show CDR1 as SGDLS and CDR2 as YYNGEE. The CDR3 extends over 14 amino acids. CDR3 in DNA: TGTGCCAGCAGCGTAGTAGGGGTTGGAGATACGCAGTATTTT. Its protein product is CASSVVGVGDTQYF.

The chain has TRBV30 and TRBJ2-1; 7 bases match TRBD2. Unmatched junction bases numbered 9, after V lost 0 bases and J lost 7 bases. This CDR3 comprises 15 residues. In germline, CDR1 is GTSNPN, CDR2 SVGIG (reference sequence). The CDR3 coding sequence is TGTGCCTGGAGTGTAGCGGGAATGGCGGAAAATGAGCAGTTCTTC. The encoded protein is CAWSVAGMAENEQFF.

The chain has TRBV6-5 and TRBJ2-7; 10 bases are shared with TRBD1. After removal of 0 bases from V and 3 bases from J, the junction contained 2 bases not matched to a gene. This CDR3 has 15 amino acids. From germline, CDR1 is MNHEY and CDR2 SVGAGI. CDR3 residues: CASSYSGTGVYEQYF. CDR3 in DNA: TGTGCCAGCAGTTACTCCGGGACAGGGGTCTACGAGCAGTACTTC.

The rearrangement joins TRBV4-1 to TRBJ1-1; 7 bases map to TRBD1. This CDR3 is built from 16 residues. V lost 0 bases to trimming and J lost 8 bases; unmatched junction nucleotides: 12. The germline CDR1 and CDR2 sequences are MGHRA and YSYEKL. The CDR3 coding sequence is TGCGCCAGCAGCCAAGATGCCGATACAGGGGTGATGGAAGCTTTCTTT. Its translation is CASSQDADTGVMEAFF.

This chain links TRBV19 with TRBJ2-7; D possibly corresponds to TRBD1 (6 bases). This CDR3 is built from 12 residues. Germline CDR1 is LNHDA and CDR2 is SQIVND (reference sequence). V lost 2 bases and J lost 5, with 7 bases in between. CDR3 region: CASSIQGNEQYF. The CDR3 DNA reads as TGTGCCAGTAGTATACAGGGGAACGAGCAGTACTTC.

The CDR3 DNA is TGTGCCAGCAGCTCCACTAGCGGGGCTTACAATGAGCAGTTCTTC. As protein: CASSSTSGAYNEQFF. This chain connects TRBV7-3 to TRBJ2-1; 10 bases are a match to TRBD2. V trimming: 4 bases; J trimming: 4 bases; junction bases outside the gene matches: 4. Germline V CDR1 and CDR2: SGHTA, FQGTGA. The CDR3 runs 15 residues. Full variable domain (outside the CDR3, taken from reference TRBV7-3 and TRBJ2-1): GAGVSQTPSNKVTEKGKYVELRCDPISGHTALYWYRQSLGQGPEFLIYFQGTGAADDSGLPNDRFFAVRPEGSVSTLKIQRTERGDSAVYLCASSSTSGAYNEQFFGPGTRLTVL.

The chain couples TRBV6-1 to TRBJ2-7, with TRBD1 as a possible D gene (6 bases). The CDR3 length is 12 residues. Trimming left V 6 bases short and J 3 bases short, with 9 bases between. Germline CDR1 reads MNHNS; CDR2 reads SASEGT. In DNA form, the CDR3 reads TGTGCCAGCAGAAAGGGGGACTACGAGCAGTACTTC. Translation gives CASRKGDYEQYF.

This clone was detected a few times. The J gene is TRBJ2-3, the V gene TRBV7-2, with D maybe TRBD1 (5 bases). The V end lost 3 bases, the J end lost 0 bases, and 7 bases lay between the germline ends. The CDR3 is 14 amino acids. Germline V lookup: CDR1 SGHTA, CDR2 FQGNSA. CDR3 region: CASSFRQSTDTQYF. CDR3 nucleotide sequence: TGTGCCAGCAGCTTTCGACAGAGCACAGATACGCAGTATTTT. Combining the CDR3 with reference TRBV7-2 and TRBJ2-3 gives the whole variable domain GAGVSQSPSNKVTEKGKDVELRCDPISGHTALYWYRQSLGQGLEFLIYFQGNSAPDKSGLPSDRFSAERTGGSVSTLTIQRTQQEDSAVYLCASSFRQSTDTQYFGPGTRLTVL.

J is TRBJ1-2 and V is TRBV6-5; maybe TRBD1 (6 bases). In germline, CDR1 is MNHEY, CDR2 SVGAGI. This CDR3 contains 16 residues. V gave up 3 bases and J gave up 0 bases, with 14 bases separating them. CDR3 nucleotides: TGTGCCAGCAGTTATACTACAGGGCTTTCTAACTATGGCTACACCTTC. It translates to CASSYTTGLSNYGYTF.

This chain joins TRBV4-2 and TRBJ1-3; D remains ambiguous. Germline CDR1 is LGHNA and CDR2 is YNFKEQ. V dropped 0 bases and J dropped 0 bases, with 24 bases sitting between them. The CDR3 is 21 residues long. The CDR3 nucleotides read TGTGCCAGCAGCCAAGATCTTGTAGGACTAGGACGGACCATCTCTGGAAACACCATATATTTT. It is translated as CASSQDLVGLGRTISGNTIYF.

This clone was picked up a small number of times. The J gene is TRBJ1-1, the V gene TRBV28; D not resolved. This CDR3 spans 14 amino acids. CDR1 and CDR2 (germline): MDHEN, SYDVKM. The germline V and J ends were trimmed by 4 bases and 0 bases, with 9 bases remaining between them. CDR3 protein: CASSSVFLNTEAFF. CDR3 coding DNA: TGTGCCAGCAGTTCGGTGTTCCTGAACACTGAAGCTTTCTTT.